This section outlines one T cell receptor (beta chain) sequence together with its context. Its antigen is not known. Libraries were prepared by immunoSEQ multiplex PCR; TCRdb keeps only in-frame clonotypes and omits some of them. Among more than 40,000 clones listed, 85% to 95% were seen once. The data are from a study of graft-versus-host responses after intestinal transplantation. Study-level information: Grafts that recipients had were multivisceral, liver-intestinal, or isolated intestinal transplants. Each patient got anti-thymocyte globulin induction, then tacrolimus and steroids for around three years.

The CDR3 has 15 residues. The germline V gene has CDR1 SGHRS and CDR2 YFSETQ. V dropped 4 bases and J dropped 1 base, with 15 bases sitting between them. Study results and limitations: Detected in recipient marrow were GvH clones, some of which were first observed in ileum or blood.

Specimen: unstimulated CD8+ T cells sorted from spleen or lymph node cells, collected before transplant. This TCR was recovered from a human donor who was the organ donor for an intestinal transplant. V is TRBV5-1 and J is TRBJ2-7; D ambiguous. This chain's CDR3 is CASSPRRDSSYEQYF. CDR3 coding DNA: TGCGCCAGCAGCCCTCGTAGGGATTCATCCTACGAGCAGTACTTC.